One TCR beta chain is described in this entry. Original processing notes: Researchers report that nucleated cell counts were estimated from reference gene primer amplification. Measured with immunoSEQ multiplex PCR; TCRdb has only the in-frame clones, and not every one. For V, J and clone size, that table is used; D and trimming come from the DNA. The sample has about 68,000 clones, 60% to 85% seen once. The data were taken from a study of blood T cell repertoires in COVID-19. Germline loops: CDR1 WNHNN, CDR2 SYGVQD (reference sequence). Germline trimming cut 0 bases from V and 5 bases from J; bases unmatched to any gene: 3. The CDR3 has 14 amino acids.

The source is a human donor in a cohort sampled during active COVID-19. Sequences were obtained from peripheral blood. The rearrangement joins TRBV10-1 to TRBJ2-5, with 7 bases identical to TRBD1. CDR3 sequence: CASSESGRGETQYF. The CDR3 nucleotides read TGCGCCAGCAGTGAGTCTGGCAGGGGGGAGACCCAGTACTTC.